One sample yielded the 8 T cell receptor beta chains listed below, sequenced in a study of blood T cell repertoires in COVID-19. TCRdb's table, derived via immunoSEQ multiplex PCR, lists solely in-frame clones and lacks some. The sample lists approximately 89,000 clones, approximately 92% seen once, with 6.3% in the top ten. The source material was peripheral blood. The receptors derive from a woman in her fifties or sixties with active COVID-19.

J is TRBJ2-1 and V is TRBV11-3, with 10 bases aligning to TRBD2. CDR1 SGHNT and CDR2 YENEEA come from the germline V gene. CDR3 size: 16 residues. J gave up 7 bases and V 6 bases, and 12 bases lay outside the gene matches. CDR3 sequence reads: CASSQSGREIQNEQFF. In nucleotides, the CDR3 is TGTGCCAGCAGTCAAAGCGGGAGGGAAATACAGAATGAGCAGTTCTTC.

Written as DNA, the CDR3 is TGCAGCGTTCCACAGGGTAGGGGTGGCTACACCTTC. The encoded protein is CSVPQGRGGYTF. The chain uses TRBV29-1 and TRBJ1-2, with D perhaps TRBD1 (6 bases). Germline V gives CDR1 SQVTM, CDR2 ANQGSEA. V gave up 5 bases and J gave up 7 bases, with 14 bases separating them. The CDR3 totals 12 residues. Combining the CDR3 with reference TRBV29-1 and TRBJ1-2 gives the whole variable domain SAVISQKPSRDICQRGTSLTIQCQVDSQVTMMFWYRQQPGQSLTLIATANQGSEATYESGFVIDKFPISRPNLTFSTLTVSNMSPEDSSIYLCSVPQGRGGYTFGSGTRLTVV.

V gene TRBV25-1 combines with J gene TRBJ2-3; the D gene is possibly TRBD1 (6 bases). The CDR3 is made up of 15 amino acids. Germline V gives CDR1 MGHDK, CDR2 SYGVNS. Trimming took off 2 bases at V and 2 bases at J, with 11 bases between the two ends. For the CDR3, the DNA is TGTGCCAGCAGTGAAACAGGGAGATCCACAGATACGCAGTATTTT. This codes for CASSETGRSTDTQYF.

The CDR3 loop is CASSPPGGNGANVLTF. The CDR3 coding sequence is TGTGCCAGCTCACCACCGGGAGGGAACGGGGCCAACGTCCTGACTTTC. The rearrangement joins TRBV18 to TRBJ2-6, with 7 bases lining up with TRBD2. This CDR3 has 16 amino acids. Germline loops: CDR1 KGHSH, CDR2 LQKENI. The V and J ends lost 0 bases and 4 bases, in that order; junction bases with no gene match: 3.

The rearrangement links TRBV19 to TRBJ2-2; TRBD1 matches at 9 bases. The CDR3 is made up of 15 amino acids. V gave up 8 bases and J gave up 6 bases; unmatched junction bases: 10. CDR1 LNHDA and CDR2 SQIVND come from the germline V gene (reference sequence). CDR3 in amino acids: CASCFGQGSPGELFF. In nucleotides, the CDR3 is TGTGCCAGTTGTTTCGGACAGGGGTCTCCCGGGGAGCTGTTTTTT.

This chain joins TRBV28 and TRBJ1-6; a weak D match, TRBD1 (6 bases). Germline loops: CDR1 MDHEN, CDR2 SYDVKM. V lost 6 bases and J 5 bases, leaving 14 bases between the germline ends. The length of the CDR3 is 15 residues. CDR3: CASSKSQGNNSPLHF. The CDR3 DNA follows: TGTGCCAGCAGCAAAAGCCAGGGGAATAATTCACCCCTCCACTTT. The full variable domain, its missing parts supplied by reference TRBV28 and TRBJ1-6, is DVKVTQSSRYLVKRTGEKVFLECVQDMDHENMFWYRQDPGLGLRLIYFSYDVKMKEKGDIPEGYSVSREKKERFSLILESASTNQTSMYLCASSKSQGNNSPLHFGNGTRLTVT.

Written as DNA, the CDR3 is TGCAGCGTTGAAGAAAACAGCGGCACTGAAGCTTTCTTT. It specifies CSVEENSGTEAFF. The chain employs TRBV29-1 and TRBJ1-1; D unresolved. The V gene lost 0 bases and the J gene lost 4 bases, with 9 bases spanning the gap. The CDR3 totals 13 residues. The germline V gene has CDR1 SQVTM and CDR2 ANQGSEA.

V usage is TRBV28 and J usage is TRBJ1-3; D is perhaps TRBD1 (5 bases). Trimming pared 4 bases from V and 0 bases from J, leaving 13 bases between. This CDR3 has 16 residues. The germline V gene has CDR1 MDHEN and CDR2 SYDVKM. DNA for the CDR3: TGTGCCAGCAGTTCATGGGGCCCAACCTCTGGAAACACCATATATTTT. It is translated as CASSSWGPTSGNTIYF. The variable domain in full, completed from reference TRBV28 and TRBJ1-3, reads DVKVTQSSRYLVKRTGEKVFLECVQDMDHENMFWYRQDPGLGLRLIYFSYDVKMKEKGDIPEGYSVSREKKERFSLILESASTNQTSMYLCASSSWGPTSGNTIYFGEGSWLTVV.